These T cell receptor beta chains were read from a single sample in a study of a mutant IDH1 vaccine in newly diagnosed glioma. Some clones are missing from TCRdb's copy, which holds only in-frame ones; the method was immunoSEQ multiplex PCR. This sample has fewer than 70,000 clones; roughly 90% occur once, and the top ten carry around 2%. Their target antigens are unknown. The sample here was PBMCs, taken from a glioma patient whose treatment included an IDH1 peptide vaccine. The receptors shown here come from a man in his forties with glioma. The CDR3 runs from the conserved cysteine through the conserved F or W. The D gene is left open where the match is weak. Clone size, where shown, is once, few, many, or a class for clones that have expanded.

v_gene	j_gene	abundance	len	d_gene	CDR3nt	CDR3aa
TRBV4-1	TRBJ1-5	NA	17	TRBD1	TGCGCCAGCAGCCAACCCGGAGGGACAGGGGTTAATCAGCCCCAGCATTTT	CASSQPGGTGVNQPQHF
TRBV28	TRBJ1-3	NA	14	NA	TGTGCCAGCAGTACCGGGTACTCTGGAAACACCATATATTTT	CASSTGYSGNTIYF
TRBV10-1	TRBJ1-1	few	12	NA	TGCGCCAGCAGTGAATGGAACACTGAAGCTTTCTTT	CASSEWNTEAFF
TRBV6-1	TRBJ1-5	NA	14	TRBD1	TGTGCCAGCACCGGGAGGGACAGCCATCAGCCCCAGCATTTT	CASTGRDSHQPQHF
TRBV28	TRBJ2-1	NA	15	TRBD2	TGTGCCAGCAGTTTCGAGCCTAGCGGGGTGAATGAGCAGTTCTTC	CASSFEPSGVNEQFF
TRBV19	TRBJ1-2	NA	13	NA	TGTGCCAGTAGTATCGCGGGCGCCCATGGCTACACCTTC	CASSIAGAHGYTF
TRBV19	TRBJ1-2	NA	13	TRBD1	TGTGCCAGTAGAAAAACAGGGGCCGATGGCTACACCTTC	CASRKTGADGYTF
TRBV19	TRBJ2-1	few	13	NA	TGTGCCAGTAGTGAGACAAACTACAATGAGCAGTTCTTC	CASSETNYNEQFF
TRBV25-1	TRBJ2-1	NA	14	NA	TGTGCCAGCAGTGAATATGTCCTCGGGCATGAGCAGTTCTTC	CASSEYVLGHEQFF
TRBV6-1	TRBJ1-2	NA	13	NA	TGTGCCAGCAGTGATCCCCAGGCGCGTGGCTACACCTTC	CASSDPQARGYTF
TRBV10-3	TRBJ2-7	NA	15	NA	TGTGCCATCAGTGAACGGGCCTCGTTATCCTACGAGCAGTACTTC	CAISERASLSYEQYF
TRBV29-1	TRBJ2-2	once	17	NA	TGCAGTTGGGCCCTCCTGGGGGGCTGGGGGAACACCGGGGAGCTGTTTTTT	CSWALLGGWGNTGELFF
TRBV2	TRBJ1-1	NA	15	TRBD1	TGTGCCAGCAGTACCCGGGACAGGGCGAACACTGAAGCTTTCTTT	CASSTRDRANTEAFF
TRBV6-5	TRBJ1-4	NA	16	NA	TGTGCCAGCAGTTATCAGCCCGCACCAACTAATGAAAAACTGTTTTTT	CASSYQPAPTNEKLFF
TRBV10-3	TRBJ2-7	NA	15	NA	TGTGCCATCAGTGAGTCGGAGGATATGGGTTATCGGGAGTACTTC	CAISESEDMGYREYF
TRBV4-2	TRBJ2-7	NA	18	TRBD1	TGTGCCAGCAGCCAAGAACCAGCGCAGGGACAGATCGTCTACGAGCAGTACTTC	CASSQEPAQGQIVYEQYF